This passage covers 26 T cell receptor beta chains from one sample sequenced in a study of blood T cell repertoires in COVID-19. The table came from immunoSEQ multiplex PCR; TCRdb's copy has only in-frame clones and leaves some out. This table has fewer than 450,000 clones, roughly 88% appearing once. Specimen: PBMCs or T cells enriched from blood (not recorded which). These receptors were taken from a man aged 18 to 29 who had recovered from COVID-19.

This clone showed up just a few times. CDR3 bases: TGTGCCAGCAGTGCTTTGCTAGCGGTTAATACCTACAATGAGCAGTTCTTC. Protein: CASSALLAVNTYNEQFF. The chain uses TRBV27 and TRBJ2-1, with 7 bases lining up with TRBD2. V lost 5 bases and J lost 2; bases outside the gene matches: 12. The CDR3 loop spans 17 amino acids. CDR1 and CDR2 from the germline V gene are MNHEY and SMNVEV (reference sequence).

The CDR3 is CASSLAGIGYTDTQYF. The CDR3 DNA reads TGTGCCAGCAGCTTGGCCGGGATCGGATACACAGATACGCAGTATTTT. This chain uses TRBV11-2 with TRBJ2-3; perhaps TRBD2 as D (5 bases). Trimming stripped 3 bases from V and 2 bases from J, with 15 bases between. CDR1 and CDR2 from the germline V gene are SGHAT and FQNNGV. The CDR3 spans 16 residues. Full variable domain (missing parts from reference TRBV11-2 and TRBJ2-3): EAGVAQSPRYKIIEKRQSVAFWCNPISGHATLYWYQQILGQGPKLLIQFQNNGVVDDSQLPKDRFSAERLKGVDSTLKIQPAKLEDSAVYLCASSLAGIGYTDTQYFGPGTRLTVL.

The chain joins TRBV20-1 to TRBJ2-2, with a weak D call TRBD2 (5 bases). Germline V CDR1 and CDR2: DFQATT, SNEGSKA (reference sequence). This CDR3 is built from 16 residues. V gave up 3 bases and J gave up 2 bases, with 16 bases separating them. The CDR3 sequence is CSASRDRGYNTGELFF. DNA for the CDR3: TGCAGTGCTAGTCGAGATCGGGGATACAACACCGGGGAGCTGTTTTTT.

The rearrangement links TRBV12-3 or TRBV12-4 to TRBJ1-1; D is perhaps TRBD1 (5 bases). V lost 4 bases and J 5 bases, leaving 11 bases between the germline ends. The CDR3 totals 13 residues. The CDR3 region is CASSYSGETEAFF. Written as DNA, the CDR3 is TGTGCCAGCAGTTACTCGGGGGAAACTGAAGCTTTCTTT.

This chain links TRBV5-8 with TRBJ1-4; D perhaps matches TRBD1 (6 bases). The germline V gene has CDR1 SGHTS and CDR2 YDEGEE. CDR3 length equals 17 residues. V lost 4 bases to trimming and J lost 5 bases, with 21 bases between them. CDR3 nucleotides: TGTGCCAGCAGCCTTCGAGGCAGGGGCGCGGCGAATGAAAAACTGTTTTTT. Translated: CASSLRGRGAANEKLFF.

This clone was observed once. The chain employs TRBV7-9 and TRBJ1-3; D not certain. The CDR3 has 13 amino acids. Trimming cost V 5 bases and J 5 bases, with 10 bases left between them. From germline, CDR1 is SEHNR and CDR2 FQNEAQ (reference sequence). In DNA, the CDR3 is TGTGCCAGCAGCCTGGCCTGGCGAAACACCATATATTTT. Translation: CASSLAWRNTIYF.

The chain carries TRBV10-3 and TRBJ1-1; TRBD1 might be the D (5 bases). The V gene's germline CDR1 is ENHRY and CDR2 SYGVKD. The CDR3 totals 14 residues. The V end was cut by 6 bases, the J end by 0 bases, with 11 bases between. CDR3 loop: CAISGQDLNTEAFF. In DNA, the CDR3 is TGTGCCATCAGCGGACAAGACTTGAACACTGAAGCTTTCTTT.

The rearrangement joins TRBV5-5 to TRBJ2-7, with 7 bases aligning to TRBD1. The CDR3 loop spans 14 amino acids. CDR1 is SGHKS and CDR2 is YYEKEE in the germline V gene (reference sequence). V was pared by 4 bases and J by 6 bases, with 10 bases of the junction left unmatched. This CDR3 is CASSMSGQFLEQYF. The CDR3 region has the DNA TGTGCCAGCAGCATGTCGGGACAGTTTCTCGAGCAGTACTTC. The variable domain in full, completed from reference TRBV5-5 and TRBJ2-7, reads DAGVTQSPTHLIKTRGQQVTLRCSPISGHKSVSWYQQVLGQGPQFIFQYYEKEERGRGNFPDRFSARQFPNYSSELNVNALLLGDSALYLCASSMSGQFLEQYFGPGTRLTVT.

The V gene is TRBV5-1, the J gene TRBJ1-2; 7 nucleotides line up with TRBD1. Trimming removed 5 bases from V and 3 bases from J; junction bases left unmatched: 7. The CDR3 is 14 amino acids. In germline, CDR1 is SGHRS, CDR2 YFSETQ. The CDR3 reads CASSSTGDYYGYTF. Written as DNA, the CDR3 is TGCGCCAGCAGTTCCACAGGGGACTACTATGGCTACACCTTC.

The chain is built from TRBV3-1 (or the pseudogene TRBV3-2) and TRBJ2-1; 7 positions agree with TRBD2. V was pared by 3 bases and J by 4 bases, with 6 bases of the junction left unmatched. The V gene's germline CDR1 is LGHDT and CDR2 YNNKEL (reference sequence). CDR3 size: 15 residues. CDR3 in amino acids: CASSHGRVLYNEQFF. The CDR3 DNA reads as TGTGCCAGCAGCCATGGGAGGGTATTATACAATGAGCAGTTCTTC.

The chain recombines TRBV7-8 with TRBJ2-1; 7 bases line up with TRBD2. CDR1 and CDR2 from the germline V gene are SGHVS and FQNEAQ. The CDR3 runs to 15 residues. Losses at the gene ends were 2 bases for V and 16 bases for J; bases not matched to a gene: 17. In DNA form, the CDR3 reads TGTGCCAGCAGCTTATCGGAGGCGGGAGTACGTGTCCGCTTCTTC. Its translation is CASSLSEAGVRVRFF.

The V call is TRBV19, the J call TRBJ1-1, with D perhaps matching TRBD1 (6 bases). The CDR3 totals 14 residues. Trimming left V 2 bases short and J 6 bases short, with 13 bases between. Germline-derived CDR1 and CDR2 are LNHDA and SQIVND (reference sequence). Here the CDR3 DNA reads TGTGCCAGTAGTATAAAGGGGGTCGGCGCTGAAGCTTTCTTT. As protein: CASSIKGVGAEAFF.

V gene TRBV7-2 combines with J gene TRBJ1-6, with a possible D match to TRBD1 (6 bases). In germline, CDR1 is SGHTA, CDR2 FQGNSA. CDR3 length equals 15 residues. Trimming cost V 4 bases and J 7 bases, with 14 bases left between them. CDR3 nucleotide sequence: TGTGCCAGCAGCTCACGTCCCCAGGGGAATTCACCCCTCCACTTT. Amino acid sequence: CASSSRPQGNSPLHF. The whole variable domain, filled in from reference TRBV7-2 and TRBJ1-6, reads GAGVSQSPSNKVTEKGKDVELRCDPISGHTALYWYRQSLGQGLEFLIYFQGNSAPDKSGLPSDRFSAERTGGSVSTLTIQRTQQEDSAVYLCASSSRPQGNSPLHFGNGTRLTVT.

The J gene is TRBJ2-7, the V gene TRBV7-3, with TRBD1 identical over 11 bases. Losses at the gene ends were 5 bases for V and 1 base for J; bases not matched to a gene: 7. The germline CDR1 and CDR2 sequences are SGHTA and FQGTGA. This CDR3 is 16 amino acids long. CDR3 coding DNA: TGTGCCAGCAGCCCAACTGGGACAGGGGGATCCTACGAGCAGTACTTC. This translates into CASSPTGTGGSYEQYF.

This chain connects TRBV28 to TRBJ1-5; TRBD1 matches at 9 bases. There are 16 residues in the CDR3. Per germline, CDR1 MDHEN and CDR2 SYDVKM. V lost 5 bases to trimming and J lost 2 bases; unmatched junction nucleotides: 7. The CDR3 DNA follows: TGTGCCAGCAGTGTAACAGGGGGCGAAGGCAATCAGCCCCAGCATTTT. Its translation is CASSVTGGEGNQPQHF.

The chain is built from TRBV2 and TRBJ1-3; possible D gene TRBD1, 5 bases. Germline values: CDR1 SNHLY, CDR2 FYNNEI. The CDR3 is made up of 16 amino acids. The V and J ends lost 8 bases and 0 bases respectively, with 17 bases between them. The CDR3 is CASGAGRSYSGNTIYF. The CDR3, as DNA: TGTGCCAGCGGAGCGGGACGGTCTTACTCTGGAAACACCATATATTTT.

J is TRBJ1-3 and V is TRBV3-1 (or the pseudogene TRBV3-2); 8 bases line up with TRBD1. Germline-derived CDR1 and CDR2 are LGHDT and YNNKEL (reference sequence). Trimming cost V 7 bases and J 2 bases; bases outside gene matches: 4. The CDR3 runs to 14 residues. In DNA form, the CDR3 reads TGTGCCAGCACCAAACAGGGGGCTGGAAACACCATATATTTT. Its protein is CASTKQGAGNTIYF.

This rearrangement joins TRBV27 to TRBJ1-3; 7 bases fit TRBD1. The CDR3 runs to 14 residues. Trimming took 6 bases from V and 0 from J; bases not matched to a gene: 2. CDR1 and CDR2 (germline): MNHEY, SMNVEV (reference sequence). CDR3 nucleotides: TGTGCCAGCAGGACAGGGTCCTCTGGAAACACCATATATTTT. This codes for CASRTGSSGNTIYF.

The chain uses TRBV27 and TRBJ1-4; 7 nucleotides agree with TRBD1. The CDR3 totals 14 residues. Germline trimming cut 7 bases from V and 7 bases from J; bases unmatched to any gene: 9. Germline V gene sequence: CDR1 MNHEY, CDR2 SMNVEV (reference sequence). Here the CDR3 reads CASTKQGYGEKLFF. The CDR3 DNA reads as TGTGCCAGCACTAAACAGGGGTATGGTGAAAAACTGTTTTTT. Combining the CDR3 with reference TRBV27 and TRBJ1-4 gives the whole variable domain EAQVTQNPRYLITVTGKKLTVTCSQNMNHEYMSWYRQDPGLGLRQIYYSMNVEVTDKGDVPEGYKVSRKEKRNFPLILESPSPNQTSLYFCASTKQGYGEKLFFGSGTQLSVL.

The chain is built from TRBV2 and TRBJ1-3; D ambiguous. Between the trimmed V and J ends, which lost 2 bases and 4 bases, there was a span of 9 bases. The CDR3 loop spans 14 amino acids. CDR1 and CDR2 from the germline V gene are SNHLY and FYNNEI. CDR3 sequence reads: CASSESGLGNTIYF. The CDR3 DNA reads as TGTGCCAGCAGTGAATCGGGGTTGGGAAACACCATATATTTT.

This clone was seen just once. The same CDR3 can be traced to other DNA sequences in this sample. The chain recombines TRBV3-1 (or the pseudogene TRBV3-2) with TRBJ1-5; D gene ambiguous. Germline CDR1 reads LGHDT; CDR2 reads YNNKEL (reference sequence). CDR3 length: 15 residues. Trimming cost V 0 bases and J 6 bases, with 12 bases left between them. CDR3 sequence: CASSQDSVRGQPQHF. The CDR3 DNA is TGTGCCAGCAGCCAAGATAGCGTCCGCGGTCAGCCCCAGCATTTT.

The V gene is TRBV2, the J gene TRBJ1-2; D is ambiguous. The length of the CDR3 is 14 residues. Per the germline V gene, CDR1 is SNHLY and CDR2 is FYNNEI. Trimming left V 6 bases short and J 0 bases short, with 11 bases between. The CDR3 spells CASRGSTTNYGYTF. The CDR3 DNA follows: TGTGCCAGCAGGGGCTCGACAACTAACTATGGCTACACCTTC. The full variable domain, in which reference TRBV2 and TRBJ1-2 provide the parts outside the CDR3, is EPEVTQTPSHQVTQMGQEVILRCVPISNHLYFYWYRQILGQKVEFLVSFYNNEISEKSEIFDDQFSVERPDGSNFTLKIRSTKLEDSAMYFCASRGSTTNYGYTFGSGTRLTVV.

This sequence joins TRBV27 and TRBJ1-5; D call uncertain. The CDR3 spans 13 residues. Germline CDR1 MNHEY, CDR2 SMNVEV (reference sequence). V lost 3 bases to trimming and J lost 5 bases, with 8 bases between them. The DNA of the CDR3 is TGTGCCAGCAGTTTTAGCTCCGATCAGCCCCAGCATTTT. Encoded protein: CASSFSSDQPQHF.

The rearrangement uses TRBV4-2 and TRBJ1-5, with TRBD1 matching over 7 bases. With V trimmed by 4 bases and J by 2 bases, 2 bases remained unmatched. The CDR3 loop spans 14 amino acids. CDR1 and CDR2 (germline): LGHNA, YNFKEQ. CDR3 DNA sequence: TGTGCCAGCAGCCCCGGGACAGGCAATCAGCCCCAGCATTTT. Translation gives CASSPGTGNQPQHF.

This rearrangement joins TRBV5-1 to TRBJ1-6; 9 positions match TRBD1. CDR3 length: 16 amino acids. CDR1 is SGHRS and CDR2 is YFSETQ in the germline V gene. V shed 5 bases, J shed 9 bases, and the junction held 12 bases outside the gene matches. CDR3 DNA: TGCGCCAGCAGGAATTGGCCGGGACAGGGCCTTTCACCCCTCCACTTT. Residues: CASRNWPGQGLSPLHF. The full variable domain, completed using reference TRBV5-1 and TRBJ1-6, is KAGVTQTPRYLIKTRGQQVTLSCSPISGHRSVSWYQQTPGQGLQFLFEYFSETQRNKGNFPGRFSGRQFSNSRSEMNVSTLELGDSALYLCASRNWPGQGLSPLHFGNGTRLTVT.

This sequence joins TRBV11-2 and TRBJ1-4, with unresolved D. Per germline, CDR1 SGHAT and CDR2 FQNNGV. V lost 1 base, J lost 10 bases, and 7 bases lay in between. The CDR3 is made up of 12 amino acids. The CDR3 nucleotides are TGTGCCAGCAGCTTAGGTGGCGGAAAACTGTTTTTT. Protein product: CASSLGGGKLFF. The full variable domain, rest sourced from reference TRBV11-2 and TRBJ1-4, is EAGVAQSPRYKIIEKRQSVAFWCNPISGHATLYWYQQILGQGPKLLIQFQNNGVVDDSQLPKDRFSAERLKGVDSTLKIQPAKLEDSAVYLCASSLGGGKLFFGSGTQLSVL.